This passage covers 13 T cell receptor beta chains from one sample sequenced in a study of blood T cells in healthy people across ages (dated by TCRdb to the mid-2010s). The library was obtained by 5' RACE. Reads for this sample came from an Illumina HiSeq 2500. A second PCR of roughly 6 to 12 cycles was performed with a sample-barcoded 5' primer and a J-beta primer mix. Clones were called with MiXCR by TCRdb after fastp trimmed the public reads at Q25, and only in-frame beta chains were retained. Each record represents a unique CDR3 protein, reported with the most common genes and DNA among its rows. This sample lists hundreds of thousands of distinct CDR3 sequences; over 20% were detected once. The biggest ten clones account for 20% to 25% of the sample. Sequences were obtained from blood. These receptors all stem from a man between 70 and 80 years old in good health.

The chain recombines TRBV5-1 with TRBJ2-7, with TRBD1 matching 7 bases. The germline gives CDR1 SGHRS, CDR2 YFSETQ. The junction had 5 bases not matched to a gene; V was cut back by 5 bases and J by 3 bases. The CDR3 covers 13 residues. CDR3 sequence: CASRSTGDYEQYF. CDR3 coding DNA: TGCGCCAGCAGGTCTACAGGGGACTACGAGCAGTACTTC.

The CDR3 nucleotides are TGTGCCAGCAGTTTATCGGTCAGGCGGTTGGAGACCCAGTACTTC. Translated: CASSLSVRRLETQYF. The V and J genes are TRBV27 and TRBJ2-5; D uncertain. The ends were cut back, 0 bases at V and 5 bases at J, with 13 bases in the middle. Per the germline V gene, CDR1 is MNHEY and CDR2 is SMNVEV (reference sequence). The CDR3 sequence is 15 residues long.

The chain recombines TRBV21-1 with TRBJ1-1. TRBV21-1 is given as a pseudogene. This CDR3 contains 13 residues. The CDR3 spells CASSKDLGLVAFF. CDR3 nucleotides: TGTGCCAGCAGCAAAGACCTGGGGTTAGTAGCTTTCTTT.

This rearrangement joins TRBV20-1 to TRBJ2-1; TRBD2 agrees at 7 bases. The CDR3 has 14 residues. Trimming took 3 bases from V and 7 from J; bases not matched to a gene: 9. The germline CDR1 and CDR2 sequences are DFQATT and SNEGSKA (reference sequence). DNA of the CDR3: TGCAGTGCTAGCCGGGGCGGGAGTGGGAATGAGCAGTTCTTC. Translation gives CSASRGGSGNEQFF.

This rearrangement joins TRBV7-6 to TRBJ1-2; no firm D call. From germline, CDR1 is SGHVS and CDR2 FNYEAQ. This CDR3 comprises 13 residues. Trimming shortened V by 5 bases and J by 5 bases, and 12 bases separated the two germline ends. CDR3 coding DNA: TGTGCCAGCAGCCCCGGTGGTGAATATGGCTACACCTTC. Residues: CASSPGGEYGYTF.

The V call is TRBV13, the J call TRBJ2-5; D is possibly TRBD2 (5 bases). V was shortened by 0 bases and J by 5 bases, with 13 bases between the two germline ends. Germline CDR1 reads PRHDT; CDR2 reads FYEKMQ (reference sequence). This CDR3 is built from 15 residues. This CDR3 is CASSLGGSSLETQYF. Written as DNA, the CDR3 is TGTGCCAGCAGCTTAGGGGGCTCTAGCCTGGAGACCCAGTACTTC.

The rearrangement uses TRBV7-2 and TRBJ1-3; D is unclear. Trimming pared 8 bases from V and 4 bases from J, leaving 18 bases between. Germline V CDR1 and CDR2: SGHTA, FQGNSA. The CDR3 extends over 15 amino acids. The CDR3: CASLWTPFGGNTIYF. CDR3 DNA: TGTGCCAGCCTCTGGACGCCATTTGGGGGAAACACCATATATTTT.

The table lists this clonotype with a few counts. The chain is built from TRBV25-1 and TRBJ2-1; 7 bases are shared with TRBD2. Germline CDR1 MGHDK, CDR2 SYGVNS. The length of the CDR3 is 14 residues. V lost 6 bases to trimming and J lost 7 bases; unmatched junction nucleotides: 9. In DNA, the CDR3 is TGTGCCAGCAGACCCCAGCGGGGCGAAAATGAGCAGTTCTTC. Protein sequence: CASRPQRGENEQFF.

This chain uses TRBV6-2 or TRBV6-3 with TRBJ2-3; 8 nucleotides match TRBD1. The V gene end was trimmed by 2 bases and the J gene end by 4 bases; junction bases not matched to a gene: 11. The CDR3 is made up of 17 amino acids. CDR1 is MNHEY, CDR2 SVGEGT, per germline. CDR3 nucleotides: TGTGCCAGCAGTTACGGGGGACCGGGACAGGCCCCAGATACGCAGTATTTT. This encodes CASSYGGPGQAPDTQYF.

The chain has TRBV28 and TRBJ2-1; 7 positions agree with TRBD2. The CDR3 is made up of 14 amino acids. Germline values: CDR1 MDHEN, CDR2 SYDVKM. Trimming cost V 2 bases and J 9 bases; bases outside gene matches: 7. The CDR3 DNA is TGTGCCAGCAGTTTAAGGCGGGGGATACCTGAGCAGTTCTTC. Translated: CASSLRRGIPEQFF. The full variable domain, with the rest looked up from reference TRBV28 and TRBJ2-1, is DVKVTQSSRYLVKRTGEKVFLECVQDMDHENMFWYRQDPGLGLRLIYFSYDVKMKEKGDIPEGYSVSREKKERFSLILESASTNQTSMYLCASSLRRGIPEQFFGPGTRLTVL.

The chain couples TRBV12-3 or TRBV12-4 to TRBJ1-2; 10 bases align to TRBD1. This CDR3 comprises 14 residues. V lost 5 bases to trimming and J lost 8 bases; unmatched junction nucleotides: 8. The CDR3 DNA reads TGTGCCAGCAGTGCAGACAGGGGGCCGGGCGGCTACACCTTC. Translating gives CASSADRGPGGYTF.

This clonotype came up a few times. The rearrangement uses TRBV3-1 and TRBJ1-2; D is unresolved. Germline V gene lookup returns CDR1 LGHDT and CDR2 YNNKEL (reference sequence). CDR3 length equals 13 residues. The V gene lost 1 base and the J gene lost 1 base, with 4 bases spanning the gap. CDR3 region: CASSQGSNYGYTF. In nucleotides, the CDR3 is TGTGCCAGCAGCCAAGGCAGTAACTATGGCTACACCTTC.

This chain links TRBV7-2 with TRBJ1-3; TRBD1 might be the D (6 bases). CDR1 is SGHTA and CDR2 is FQGNSA in the germline V gene. Trimming cost V 5 bases and J 0 bases, with 14 bases left between them. The CDR3 loop spans 16 amino acids. The CDR3 loop is CASSRTDRSSGNTIYF. CDR3 sequence (DNA): TGTGCCAGCAGCAGAACCGACAGGAGCTCTGGAAACACCATATATTTT.